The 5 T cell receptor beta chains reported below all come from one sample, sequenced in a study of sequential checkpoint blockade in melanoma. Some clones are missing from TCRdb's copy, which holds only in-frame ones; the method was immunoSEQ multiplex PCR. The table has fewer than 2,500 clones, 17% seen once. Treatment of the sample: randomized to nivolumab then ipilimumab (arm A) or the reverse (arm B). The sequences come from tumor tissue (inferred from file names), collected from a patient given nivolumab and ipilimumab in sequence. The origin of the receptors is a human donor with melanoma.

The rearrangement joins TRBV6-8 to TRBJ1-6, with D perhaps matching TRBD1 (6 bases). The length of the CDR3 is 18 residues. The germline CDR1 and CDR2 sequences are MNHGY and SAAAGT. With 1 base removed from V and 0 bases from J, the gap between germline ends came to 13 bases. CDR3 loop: CASSYWGAKGSYNSPLHF. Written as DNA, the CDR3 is TGTGCCAGCAGTTACTGGGGGGCTAAAGGCTCCTATAATTCACCCCTCCACTTT.

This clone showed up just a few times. The CDR3 nucleotides read TGTGCCAGCCAGCAGGGGGCCCCCGGGACAGGGGGCTCCGGGGAGCTGTTTTTT. This encodes CASQQGAPGTGGSGELFF. The V gene is TRBV11-3, the J gene TRBJ2-2; 12 positions agree with TRBD1. Germline V gives CDR1 SGHNT, CDR2 YENEEA. The CDR3 length is 18 residues. Losses at the gene ends were 8 bases for V and 6 bases for J; bases not matched to a gene: 16.

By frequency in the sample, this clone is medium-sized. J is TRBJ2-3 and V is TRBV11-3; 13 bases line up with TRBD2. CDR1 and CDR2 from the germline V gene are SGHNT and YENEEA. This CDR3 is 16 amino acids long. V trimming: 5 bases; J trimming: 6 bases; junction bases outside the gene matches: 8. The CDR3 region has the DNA TGTGCCAGCAGCGCCGGGACTAGCGGGGAAAGGGATACGCAGTATTTT. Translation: CASSAGTSGERDTQYF.

The CDR3 loop reads CASRRERGQPQHF. In DNA, the CDR3 is TGTGCCAGCAGGAGGGAACGGGGGCAGCCCCAGCATTTT. The genes are TRBV6-8 and TRBJ1-5, with D perhaps matching TRBD1 (5 bases). This CDR3 is built from 13 residues. The ends were cut back, 6 bases at V and 7 bases at J, with 13 bases in the middle. The germline CDR1 and CDR2 sequences are MNHGY and SAAAGT.

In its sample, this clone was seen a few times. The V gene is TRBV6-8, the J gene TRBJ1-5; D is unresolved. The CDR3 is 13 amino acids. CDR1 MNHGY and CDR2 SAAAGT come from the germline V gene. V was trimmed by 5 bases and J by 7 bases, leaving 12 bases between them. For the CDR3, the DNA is TGTGCCAGCAGTGTTGAGGGTGGGCAGCCCCAGCATTTT. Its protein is CASSVEGGQPQHF.